This T cell receptor beta chain was recovered during a study of vaccination and CD4 T cells after COVID-19. Overall study: The makeup of the convalescents was six males and four females, two of them Hispanic.

Scientists ran DNA taken from cultured CD4+ T cells through the Oncomine TCR Beta short-read assay for sequencing. Via MiXCR, TCRdb re-called the PCR reads, giving one row per CDR3 protein. Of more than 9,000 distinct CDR3 sequences in the sample, 20% to 25% are singletons; the top ten hold roughly 25%. V was clipped by 4 bases and J by 8 bases, with 24 bases between them. The length of the CDR3 is 17 residues. Germline CDR1 SNHLY, CDR2 FYNNEI. Treatment denoted: approximately nine-day PBMC culture with coronavirus spike peptide pools or control peptides (ViraFEST assay). About this clonotype itself: The antigen is unknown.

This chain connects TRBV2 to TRBJ2-1; D is perhaps TRBD2 (6 bases). This TCR was recovered from a human donor who received a COVID-19 vaccine. The material was CD4+ T cells from blood, cultured in vitro, obtained before SARS-CoV-2 vaccination. CDR3 amino acids: CASSGSTRVGTGDEQFF. For the CDR3, the DNA is TGTGCCAGCAGTGGTAGCACTAGAGTTGGGACTGGGGATGAGCAGTTCTTC.